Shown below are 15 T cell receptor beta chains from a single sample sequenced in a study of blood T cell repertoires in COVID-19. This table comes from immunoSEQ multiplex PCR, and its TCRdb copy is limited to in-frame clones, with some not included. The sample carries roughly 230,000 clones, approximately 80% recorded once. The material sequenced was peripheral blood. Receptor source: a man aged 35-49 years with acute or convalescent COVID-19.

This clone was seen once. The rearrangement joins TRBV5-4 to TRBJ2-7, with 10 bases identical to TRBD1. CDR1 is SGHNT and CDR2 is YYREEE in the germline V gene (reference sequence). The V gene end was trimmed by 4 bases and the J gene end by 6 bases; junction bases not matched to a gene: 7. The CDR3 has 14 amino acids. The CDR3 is CASSLEGQGREQYF. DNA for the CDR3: TGTGCCAGCAGCCTAGAGGGACAGGGGCGCGAGCAGTACTTC.

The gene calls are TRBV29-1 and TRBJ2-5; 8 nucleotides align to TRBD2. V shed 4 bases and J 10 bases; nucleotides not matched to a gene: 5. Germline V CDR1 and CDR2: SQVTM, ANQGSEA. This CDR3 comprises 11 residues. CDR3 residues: CSVGSAGVQYF. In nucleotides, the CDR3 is TGCAGCGTTGGATCAGCGGGAGTCCAGTACTTC.

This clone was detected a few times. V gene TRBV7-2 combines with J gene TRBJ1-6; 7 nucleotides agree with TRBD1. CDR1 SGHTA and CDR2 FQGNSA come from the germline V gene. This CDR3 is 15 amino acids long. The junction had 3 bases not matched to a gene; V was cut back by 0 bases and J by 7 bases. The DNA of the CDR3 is TGTGCCAGCAGCTTAGCGGGACAGACAAATTCACCCCTCCACTTT. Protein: CASSLAGQTNSPLHF.

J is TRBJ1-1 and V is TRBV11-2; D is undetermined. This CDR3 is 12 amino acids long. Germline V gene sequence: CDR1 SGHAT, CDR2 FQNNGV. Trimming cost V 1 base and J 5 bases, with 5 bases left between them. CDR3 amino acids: CASSLGATEAFF. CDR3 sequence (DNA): TGTGCCAGCAGCTTAGGGGCGACTGAAGCTTTCTTT.

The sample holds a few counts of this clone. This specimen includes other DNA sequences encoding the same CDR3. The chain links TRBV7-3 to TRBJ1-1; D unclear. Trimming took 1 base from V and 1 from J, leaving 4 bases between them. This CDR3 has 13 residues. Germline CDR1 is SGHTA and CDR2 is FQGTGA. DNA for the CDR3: TGTGCCAGCAGCTTAAATAGGAACACTGAAGCTTTCTTT. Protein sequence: CASSLNRNTEAFF.

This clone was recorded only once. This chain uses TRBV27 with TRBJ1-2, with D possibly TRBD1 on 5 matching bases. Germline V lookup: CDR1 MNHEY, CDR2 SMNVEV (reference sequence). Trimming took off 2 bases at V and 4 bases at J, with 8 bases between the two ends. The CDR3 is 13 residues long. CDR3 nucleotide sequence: TGTGCCAGCAGTTTAGGCCAGGGCTATGGCTACACCTTC. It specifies CASSLGQGYGYTF.

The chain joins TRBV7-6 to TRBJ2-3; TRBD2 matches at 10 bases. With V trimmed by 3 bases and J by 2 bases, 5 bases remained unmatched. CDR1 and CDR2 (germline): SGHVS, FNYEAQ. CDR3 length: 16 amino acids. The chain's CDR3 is CASSFLAGDFTDTQYF. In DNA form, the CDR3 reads TGTGCCAGCAGCTTTCTAGCGGGGGACTTCACAGATACGCAGTATTTT.

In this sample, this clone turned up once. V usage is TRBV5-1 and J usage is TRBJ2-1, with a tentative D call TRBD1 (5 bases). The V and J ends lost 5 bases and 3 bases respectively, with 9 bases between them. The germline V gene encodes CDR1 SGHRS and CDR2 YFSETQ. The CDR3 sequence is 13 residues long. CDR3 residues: CASRTDLYNEQFF. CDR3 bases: TGCGCCAGCAGGACAGACCTCTACAATGAGCAGTTCTTC.

The CDR3 loop reads CASSLSGSKAGELFF. The CDR3 DNA is TGCGCCAGCAGCTTGAGCGGGAGTAAGGCCGGGGAGCTGTTTTTT. V usage is TRBV5-1 and J usage is TRBJ2-2, with 8 bases lining up with TRBD2. The CDR3 loop spans 15 amino acids. The J segment lost 6 bases and the V segment lost 1 base, leaving 5 bases of the junction unmatched. Per germline, CDR1 SGHRS and CDR2 YFSETQ.

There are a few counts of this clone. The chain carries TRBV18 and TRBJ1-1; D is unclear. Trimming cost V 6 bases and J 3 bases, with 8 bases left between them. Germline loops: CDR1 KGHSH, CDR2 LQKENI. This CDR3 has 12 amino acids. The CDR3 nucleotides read TGTGCCAGCTCCCCTTTTCACACTGAAGCTTTCTTT. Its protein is CASSPFHTEAFF.

The CDR3 is CASSSQRSPYNEQFF. The CDR3 DNA sequence: TGTGCCAGCAGTTCACAGCGGTCTCCCTACAATGAGCAGTTCTTC. The V call is TRBV6-5, the J call TRBJ2-1; weak D call: TRBD2 (5 bases). Trimming took 4 bases from V and 2 from J, leaving 12 bases between them. The CDR3 runs 15 residues. The V gene's germline CDR1 is MNHEY and CDR2 SVGAGI.

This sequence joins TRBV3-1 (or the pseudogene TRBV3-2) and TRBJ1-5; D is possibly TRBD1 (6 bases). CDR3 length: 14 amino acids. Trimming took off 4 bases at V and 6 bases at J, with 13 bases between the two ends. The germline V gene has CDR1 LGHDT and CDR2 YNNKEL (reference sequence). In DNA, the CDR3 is TGTGCCAGCAGCCCCCGCCGGGGGGCTCAGCCCCAGCATTTT. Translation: CASSPRRGAQPQHF.

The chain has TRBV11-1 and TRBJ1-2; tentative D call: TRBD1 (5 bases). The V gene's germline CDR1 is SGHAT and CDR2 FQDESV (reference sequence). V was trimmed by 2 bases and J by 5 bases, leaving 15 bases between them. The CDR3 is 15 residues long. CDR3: CASSLRGADRYGYTF. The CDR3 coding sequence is TGTGCCAGCAGCTTACGCGGGGCAGATCGATATGGCTACACCTTC.

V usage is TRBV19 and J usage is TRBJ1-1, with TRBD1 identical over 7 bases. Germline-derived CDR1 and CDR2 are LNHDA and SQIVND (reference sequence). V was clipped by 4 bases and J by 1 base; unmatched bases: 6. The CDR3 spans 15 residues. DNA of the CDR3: TGTGCCAGTAGTAAATGGGACAGTTCGAACACTGAAGCTTTCTTT. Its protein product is CASSKWDSSNTEAFF.

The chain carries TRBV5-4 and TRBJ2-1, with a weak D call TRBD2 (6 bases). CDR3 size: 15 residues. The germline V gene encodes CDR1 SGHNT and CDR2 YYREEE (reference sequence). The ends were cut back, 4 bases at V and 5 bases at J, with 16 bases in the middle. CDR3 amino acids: CASSGRSSVDNEQFF. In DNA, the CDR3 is TGTGCCAGCAGCGGGCGCTCTAGCGTAGACAATGAGCAGTTCTTC.